The 10 T cell receptor beta chains in this list originate from one sample, sequenced in a study of T cell responses to AZD1222 COVID-19 vaccine. The table came from immunoSEQ multiplex PCR; TCRdb's copy has only in-frame clones and leaves some out. In the table there are about 120,000 clones, 86% of which are singletons. The source was peripheral blood, collected 28 days after the second AZD1222 dose. Every receptor here comes from an adult who received the AZD1222 COVID-19 vaccine.

The chain couples TRBV10-2 to TRBJ2-7; TRBD1 is a possible D gene (6 bases). Trimming shortened V by 2 bases and J by 3 bases, and 14 bases separated the two germline ends. Germline CDR1 is WSHSY and CDR2 is SAAADI. This CDR3 is built from 15 residues. The CDR3 spells CASSEPRTVGYEQYF. The CDR3 DNA reads TGCGCCAGCAGTGAGCCGAGGACAGTGGGCTACGAGCAGTACTTC.

This rearrangement joins TRBV5-1 to TRBJ2-5; D is perhaps TRBD1 (6 bases). Trimming removed 0 bases at V and 1 base at J, with 19 bases between. Germline CDR1 and CDR2: SGHRS and YFSETQ. This CDR3 is built from 18 residues. CDR3 sequence reads: CASSLGLRQGRVQETQYF. The DNA of the CDR3 is TGCGCCAGCAGCTTGGGCCTGAGGCAGGGGCGCGTCCAAGAGACCCAGTACTTC.

V and J are TRBV7-3 and TRBJ2-6, with 7 bases identical to TRBD1. This CDR3 has 15 residues. Germline values: CDR1 SGHTA, CDR2 FQGTGA. With 5 bases clipped from V and 1 base from J, the junction kept 2 bases outside the gene matches. Written as DNA, the CDR3 is TGTGCCAGCAGCACACAGGGGTCTGGGGCCAACGTCCTGACTTTC. It is translated as CASSTQGSGANVLTF.

The CDR3, as DNA: TGTGCCAGCAGTGCGCACTCTGGACAGGGAGGGACAGGCTACACCTTC. Amino acids: CASSAHSGQGGTGYTF. V is TRBV2 and J is TRBJ1-2; 8 nucleotides agree with TRBD1. Germline V gene data show CDR1 as SNHLY and CDR2 as FYNNEI. This CDR3 comprises 16 residues. V gave up 4 bases and J gave up 8 bases; unmatched junction bases: 15.

This chain joins TRBV5-1 and TRBJ1-2; weak D call: TRBD1 (5 bases). Looked up from germline, CDR1 is SGHRS and CDR2 is YFSETQ. The V end was cut by 3 bases, the J end by 6 bases, with 18 bases between. This CDR3 region has 15 residues. CDR3 amino acids: CASSSSPGRPNGYTF. The CDR3 coding sequence is TGCGCCAGCAGCTCCAGCCCAGGGCGTCCGAATGGCTACACCTTC.

With respect to this clone: The junction shows a germline mismatch at one end, possibly a read error. This rearrangement joins TRBV18 to TRBJ1-2, with no clear D. Germline V gene data show CDR1 as KGHSH and CDR2 as LQKENI. The CDR3 has 14 amino acids. CDR3 protein: CASSPQASNNGYTF. The CDR3 DNA reads as TGTGCCAGCTCACCACAGGCCAGTAACAATGGCTACACCTTC.

The rearrangement links TRBV18 to TRBJ1-4; D not certain. This CDR3 comprises 14 residues. CDR1 KGHSH and CDR2 LQKENI come from the germline V gene. Trimming pared 1 base from V and 4 bases from J, leaving 7 bases between. CDR3 region: CASSPQMLNEKLFF. The CDR3 coding sequence is TGTGCCAGCTCACCACAGATGCTTAATGAAAAACTGTTTTTT.

The CDR3 region is CASRQQGALNTEAFF. DNA of the CDR3: TGTGCCAGCAGGCAACAGGGGGCCTTGAACACTGAAGCTTTCTTT. The chain combines TRBV6-4 with TRBJ1-1, with TRBD1 matching over 9 bases. V was pared by 6 bases and J by 0 bases, with 5 bases of the junction left unmatched. Germline V gene sequence: CDR1 MRHNA, CDR2 SNTAGT. CDR3 size: 15 residues.

The gene calls are TRBV2 and TRBJ2-7; 9 nucleotides align to TRBD1. The germline CDR1 and CDR2 sequences are SNHLY and FYNNEI. Trimming took 1 base from V and 3 from J; bases not matched to a gene: 1. This CDR3 comprises 14 residues. CDR3 loop: CASSEVGQGYEQYF. The CDR3 bases are TGTGCCAGCAGTGAAGTGGGACAGGGCTACGAGCAGTACTTC.

J is TRBJ1-5 and V is TRBV28; D not certain. CDR1 is MDHEN, CDR2 SYDVKM, per germline. The length of the CDR3 is 12 residues. V dropped 5 bases and J dropped 6 bases, with 8 bases sitting between them. The CDR3 is CASSRGSQPQHF. Written as DNA, the CDR3 is TGTGCCAGCAGTCGGGGTTCTCAGCCCCAGCATTTT.